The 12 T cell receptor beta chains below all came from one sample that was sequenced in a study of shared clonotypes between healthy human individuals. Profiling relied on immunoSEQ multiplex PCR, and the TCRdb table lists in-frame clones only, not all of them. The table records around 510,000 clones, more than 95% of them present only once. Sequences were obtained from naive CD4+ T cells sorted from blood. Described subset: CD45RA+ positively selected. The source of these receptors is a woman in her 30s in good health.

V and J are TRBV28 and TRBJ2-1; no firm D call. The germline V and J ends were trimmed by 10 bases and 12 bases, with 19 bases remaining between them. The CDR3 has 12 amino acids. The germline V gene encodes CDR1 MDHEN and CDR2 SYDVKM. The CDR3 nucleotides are TGTGCCACCGCGACGGGTTCTCGAGGGCAGTTCTTC. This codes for CATATGSRGQFF. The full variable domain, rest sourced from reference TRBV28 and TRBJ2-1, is DVKVTQSSRYLVKRTGEKVFLECVQDMDHENMFWYRQDPGLGLRLIYFSYDVKMKEKGDIPEGYSVSREKKERFSLILESASTNQTSMYLCATATGSRGQFFGPGTRLTVL.

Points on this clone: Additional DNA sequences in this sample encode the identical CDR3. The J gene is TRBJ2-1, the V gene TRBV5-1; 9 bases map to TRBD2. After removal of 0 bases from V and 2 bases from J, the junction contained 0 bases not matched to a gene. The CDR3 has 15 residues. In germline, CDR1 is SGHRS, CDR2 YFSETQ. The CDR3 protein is CASSLGLAAYNEQFF. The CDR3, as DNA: TGCGCCAGCAGCTTGGGACTAGCGGCCTACAATGAGCAGTTCTTC.

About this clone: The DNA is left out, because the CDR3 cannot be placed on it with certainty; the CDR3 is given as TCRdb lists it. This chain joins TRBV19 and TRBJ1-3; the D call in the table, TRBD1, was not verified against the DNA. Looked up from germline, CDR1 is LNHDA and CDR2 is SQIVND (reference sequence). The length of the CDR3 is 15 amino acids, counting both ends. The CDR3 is CASTSDRAPGNTIYF.

CDR3 residues: CASSTQLAGGHDSYEQYF. The CDR3 DNA follows: TGTGCCAGTAGTACCCAACTAGCGGGAGGGCACGACTCCTACGAGCAGTACTTC. The chain uses TRBV19 and TRBJ2-7; 13 bases agree with TRBD2. Germline V gene sequence: CDR1 LNHDA, CDR2 SQIVND (reference sequence). The CDR3 has 18 amino acids. V lost 4 bases and J lost 0; bases outside the gene matches: 9.

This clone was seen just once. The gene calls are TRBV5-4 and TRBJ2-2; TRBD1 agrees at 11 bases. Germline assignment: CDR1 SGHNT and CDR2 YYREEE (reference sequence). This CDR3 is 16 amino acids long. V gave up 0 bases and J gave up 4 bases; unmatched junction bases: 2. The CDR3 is CASSLGGTGGTGELFF. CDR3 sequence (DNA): TGTGCCAGCAGCTTGGGAGGGACAGGGGGCACCGGGGAGCTGTTTTTT.

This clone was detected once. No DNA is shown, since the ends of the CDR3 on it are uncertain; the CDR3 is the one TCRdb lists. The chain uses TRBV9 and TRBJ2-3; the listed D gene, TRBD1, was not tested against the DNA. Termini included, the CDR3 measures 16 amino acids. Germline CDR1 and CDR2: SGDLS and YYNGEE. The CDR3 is CASSAFGPGGTDTQYF.

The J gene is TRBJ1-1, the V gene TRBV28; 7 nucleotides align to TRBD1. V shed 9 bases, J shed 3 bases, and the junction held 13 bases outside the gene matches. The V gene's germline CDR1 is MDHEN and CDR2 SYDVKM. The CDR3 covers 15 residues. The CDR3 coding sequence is TGTGCCAGTCAGATATCCGGGACAGCGCACACTGAAGCTTTCTTT. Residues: CASQISGTAHTEAFF.

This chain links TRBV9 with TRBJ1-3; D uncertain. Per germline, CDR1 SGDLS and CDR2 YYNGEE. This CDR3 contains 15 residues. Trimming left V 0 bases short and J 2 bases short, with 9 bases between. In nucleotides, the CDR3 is TGTGCCAGCAGCGTAGATGGGTCCCCTGGAAACACCATATATTTT. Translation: CASSVDGSPGNTIYF.

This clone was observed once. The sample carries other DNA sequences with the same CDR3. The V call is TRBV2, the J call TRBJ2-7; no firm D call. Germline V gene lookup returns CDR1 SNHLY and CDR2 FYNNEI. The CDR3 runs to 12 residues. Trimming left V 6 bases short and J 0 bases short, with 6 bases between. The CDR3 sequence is CASSLSSYEQYF. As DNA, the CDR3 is TGTGCCAGCAGCCTGAGCTCCTACGAGCAGTACTTC.

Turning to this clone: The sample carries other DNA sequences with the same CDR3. CDR3 sequence reads: CASSLENQPQHF. DNA for the CDR3: TGTGCCAGCAGCCTTGAGAATCAGCCCCAGCATTTT. The rearrangement uses TRBV7-9 and TRBJ1-5; D is unclear. This CDR3 has 12 amino acids. Deletions cut 5 bases from V and 4 bases from J, with 6 bases between. Per germline, CDR1 SEHNR and CDR2 FQNEAQ (reference sequence).

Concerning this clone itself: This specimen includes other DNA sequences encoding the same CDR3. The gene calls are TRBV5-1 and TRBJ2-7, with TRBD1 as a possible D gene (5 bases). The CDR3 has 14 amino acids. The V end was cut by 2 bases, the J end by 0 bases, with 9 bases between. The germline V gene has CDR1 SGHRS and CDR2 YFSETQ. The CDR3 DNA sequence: TGCGCCAGCAGCTTCATGGACACCTCCTACGAGCAGTACTTC. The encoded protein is CASSFMDTSYEQYF.

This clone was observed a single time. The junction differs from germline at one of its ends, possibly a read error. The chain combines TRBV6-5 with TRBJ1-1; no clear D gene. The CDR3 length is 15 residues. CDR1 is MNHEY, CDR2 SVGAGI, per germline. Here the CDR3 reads CASSNSGRADTEAFF. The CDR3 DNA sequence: TGTGCCAGCAGTAACTCCGGACGGGCGGACACTGAAGCTTTCTTT.